This T cell receptor beta chain originates from a study of T cells expressing NK-cell markers (TCRdb year 2020). In terms of the full investigation: In sorted CD3+CD56+NKG2C+, CD3+CD56+NKG2C- and CD3+CD56-NKG2C+ T-cell subsets from about 8 donors, TCR beta-chain repertoires were profiled. Illumina HiSeq 2000/2500, MiSeq or NextSeq was used to sequence libraries as 2 x 150 bp reads. Of the eight sequenced donors, seven were found to be HCMV-seropositive and one was found to be HCMV-seronegative. The study sequenced eight donors, all healthy volunteers chosen at random: three men and five women.

As to this clonotype: Its antigen specificity is not known.

Findings and caveats that apply to the study as a whole: Those dominant clonotypes were again the most abundant among CD3+CD56-NKG2C+ cells in several donors, at about 25-60.1%. In over five donors, the dominant CD3+CD56+NKG2C+ clonotypes were among the top 10 CD8+ clonotypes and accounted for about 1.0-7.0% of CD8+ T cells. It remained unclear whether the expanded NKG2C-expressing T cell clones were specific for HCMV antigens.

Sequenced using an Illumina HiSeq 2000. The TCR beta cDNA libraries were made using 5'RACE template switching, a step that added both a universal primer site and unique molecular identifiers. Priming for cDNA synthesis came from the TCR beta constant segment, and two successive PCR amplification steps followed. The study's own analysis went as follows. Reads were demultiplexed and grouped by UMI with MIGEC, and clonotypes were assembled and quantified with MiTCR. To exclude erroneous sequences, any TCR cDNA sequence not supported by at least two reads was discarded. Downstream repertoire analysis used the tcR package, and clonotypes were matched across fractions by CDR3 nucleotide sequence plus V segment. VDJmatch was used to annotate antigen specificity against VDJdb, with one amino acid substitution in CDR3 allowed. TCRdb reprocessed the reads and lists each CDR3 protein sequence as a single entry, with no DNA. The V and J calls and clone size come from TCRdb's table, not from the authors' own analysis. This sample's clone table shows over 350,000 distinct CDR3 sequences. The ten largest clones add up to roughly a tenth of the sample.

HCMV-specific IgG was detected in serum with a commercial ELISA kit to determine HCMV serostatus. Peripheral blood mononuclear cells were isolated from blood by Ficoll density gradient centrifugation. The sample comprised blood T cells: a sorted CD56 or NKG2C T cell subset, CD4+ or CD8+ T cells, or bulk PBMC T cells (not recorded which). The receptor's source is a woman between 45 and 60 years old in good health. Donor details come from another sample of the same person, matched by shared clones.

The encoded CDR3 is CASSSYRGLFEQETQYF. The chain joins TRBV27 to TRBJ2-5; TCRdb names TRBD1, which stays unverified in the absence of DNA. CDR1 and CDR2 are read off the germline V gene (reference sequence) as MNHEY and SMNVEV. There are 17 amino acids in the CDR3, from cysteine to phenylalanine inclusive. Only the protein is on record.